The 13 T cell receptor beta chains in this list originate from one sample, sequenced in a study of blood T cell repertoires in COVID-19. Profiled with immunoSEQ multiplex PCR; TCRdb holds only in-frame clones, not every one. The data show a few thousand clones, 73% seen once. Source material: peripheral blood. Receptor source: a human donor in a cohort sampled during active COVID-19.

The chain recombines TRBV27 with TRBJ1-6; D is perhaps TRBD1 (6 bases). The CDR3 runs to 13 residues. V lost 6 bases and J lost 8, with 11 bases in between. Per the germline V gene, CDR1 is MNHEY and CDR2 is SMNVEV (reference sequence). The CDR3 region has the DNA TGTGCCAGCAGCCCACAGGGTTATTCACCCCTCCACTTT. This sequence encodes CASSPQGYSPLHF.

This clone ranks as large (0.1 to 1%). The rearrangement joins TRBV12-3 or TRBV12-4 to TRBJ2-7; 8 bases agree with TRBD2. This CDR3 has 11 residues. With V trimmed by 6 bases and J by 6 bases, 1 base remained unmatched. The CDR3 nucleotides are TGTGCCAGCAGAGGGACTAGCGAGCAGTACTTC. It specifies CASRGTSEQYF.

The rearrangement joins TRBV7-2 to TRBJ2-7; D remains ambiguous. V lost 5 bases and J lost 4, with 12 bases in between. Per the germline V gene, CDR1 is SGHTA and CDR2 is FQGNSA. CDR3 length: 13 residues. The CDR3 DNA reads as TGTGCCAGCAGCCCCAAAACTGGTTACGAGCAGTACTTC. This codes for CASSPKTGYEQYF.

Regarding this clone: Within the sample, other DNA sequences also encode this same CDR3. CDR3 DNA: TGCGCCAGCAGCCAAGATAGGGGTCTCGAGCAGTACTTC. It yields the protein CASSQDRGLEQYF. The chain joins TRBV4-3 to TRBJ2-7; weak D call: TRBD1 (5 bases). This CDR3 has 13 amino acids. Trimming took off 0 bases at V and 6 bases at J, with 9 bases between the two ends. Germline CDR1 is LGHNA and CDR2 is YSLEER.

V is TRBV19 and J is TRBJ1-3; D gene ambiguous. V lost 9 bases to trimming and J lost 2 bases, with 14 bases between them. CDR3 length: 14 amino acids. CDR1 and CDR2 (germline): LNHDA, SQIVND (reference sequence). CDR3 amino acids: CASRSPLAGNTIYF. In nucleotides, the CDR3 is TGTGCCAGCCGCTCCCCATTAGCTGGAAACACCATATATTTT.

The chain combines TRBV19 with TRBJ1-2, with a tentative D call TRBD1 (6 bases). The CDR3 totals 15 residues. V lost 4 bases and J 6 bases, leaving 18 bases between the germline ends. The germline gives CDR1 LNHDA, CDR2 SQIVND (reference sequence). Here the CDR3 DNA reads TGTGCCAGTAGTACTCTCTCGGACAGAACCCATGGCTACACCTTC. This gives the protein CASSTLSDRTHGYTF.

This clone was recorded once. The chain combines TRBV7-9 with TRBJ1-1, with 8 bases identical to TRBD1. The trim removed 5 bases at V and 1 base at J, leaving 3 bases unmatched. From germline, CDR1 is SEHNR and CDR2 FQNEAQ (reference sequence). The CDR3 is 14 residues long. The CDR3 nucleotides are TGTGCCAGCAGCGGGGGGACAGGGAACACTGAAGCTTTCTTT. It translates to CASSGGTGNTEAFF. The variable domain in full, with the rest retrieved from reference TRBV7-9 and TRBJ1-1, is DTGVSQNPRHKITKRGQNVTFRCDPISEHNRLYWYRQTLGQGPEFLTYFQNEAQLEKSRLLSDRFSAERPKGSFSTLEIQRTEQGDSAMYLCASSGGTGNTEAFFGQGTRLTVV.

Notes on this clone: Compared with germline, one end of the junction differs, possibly owing to a read error. The chain joins TRBV7-7 to TRBJ2-1; D is unclear. CDR1 and CDR2 from the germline V gene are SSHAT and FNYEAQ (reference sequence). This CDR3 spans 13 amino acids. CDR3 DNA: TGTGCTAGCAGCTTATCGATTTCGGATGAGCAGTTCTTC. Translated, it gives CASSLSISDEQFF. Combining the CDR3 with reference TRBV7-7 and TRBJ2-1 gives the whole variable domain GAGVSQSPRYKVTKRGQDVTLRCDPISSHATLYWYQQALGQGPEFLTYFNYEAQPDKSGLPSDRFSAERPEGSISTLTIQRTEQRDSAMYRCASSLSISDEQFFGPGTRLTVL.

This clone occurred a few times. V gene TRBV27 combines with J gene TRBJ2-1; 10 bases are a match to TRBD2. Germline loops: CDR1 MNHEY, CDR2 SMNVEV (reference sequence). CDR3 length equals 16 residues. Losses at the gene ends were 5 bases for V and 3 bases for J; bases not matched to a gene: 7. CDR3 amino acids: CASSPKLAGIYNEQFF. Here the CDR3 DNA reads TGTGCCAGCAGTCCAAAACTAGCGGGGATCTACAATGAGCAGTTCTTC.

The chain recombines TRBV18 with TRBJ1-1; TRBD1 matches 10 bases. This CDR3 region has 14 residues. Trimming removed 3 bases from V and 10 bases from J; junction bases left unmatched: 8. The germline gives CDR1 KGHSH, CDR2 LQKENI. The CDR3 spells CASSPVDRGNRAFF. CDR3 nucleotides: TGTGCCAGCTCACCGGTGGACAGGGGGAACAGAGCTTTCTTT.

The V and J genes are TRBV19 and TRBJ1-4; D might be TRBD1 (6 bases). CDR1 and CDR2 from the germline V gene are LNHDA and SQIVND (reference sequence). The germline V and J ends were trimmed by 4 bases and 5 bases, with 8 bases remaining between them. This CDR3 region has 13 residues. CDR3 sequence: CASSKTGNEKLFF. DNA of the CDR3: TGTGCCAGTAGTAAGACAGGAAATGAAAAACTGTTTTTT.

J is TRBJ1-5 and V is TRBV5-8; 9 bases are shared with TRBD1. The CDR3 has 15 amino acids. Losses at the gene ends were 6 bases for V and 2 bases for J; bases not matched to a gene: 6. The germline V gene has CDR1 SGHTS and CDR2 YDEGEE. The chain's CDR3 is CASTTWTGGNQPQHF. Here the CDR3 DNA reads TGTGCCAGCACCACCTGGACAGGGGGCAATCAGCCCCAGCATTTT. Drawing the rest from reference TRBV5-8 and TRBJ1-5, the complete variable domain is EAGVTQSPTHLIKTRGQQATLRCSPISGHTSVYWYQQALGLGLQFLLWYDEGEERNRGNFPPRFSGRQFPNYSSELNVNALELEDSALYLCASTTWTGGNQPQHFGDGTRLSIL.

The chain carries TRBV6-1 and TRBJ1-5, with TRBD1 as a possible D gene (6 bases). Germline CDR1 MNHNS, CDR2 SASEGT. The CDR3 length is 16 residues. Deletions cut 3 bases from V and 2 bases from J, with 14 bases between. The CDR3 nucleotides are TGTGCCAGCAGTGACCCTCAGGGGATGGGCAATCAGCCCCAGCATTTT. The encoded protein is CASSDPQGMGNQPQHF.